The 10 T cell receptor beta chains in this list originate from one sample, sequenced in a study of blood T cell repertoires in COVID-19. Repertoires were generated with immunoSEQ multiplex PCR, while TCRdb's copy carries only in-frame clones and drops some. The sample lists about 190,000 clones, over 80% occurring once. The specimen sequenced was peripheral blood. Receptors were obtained from a middle-aged woman with acute or convalescent COVID-19.

The V call is TRBV11-2, the J call TRBJ2-7, with D perhaps TRBD2 (6 bases). This CDR3 comprises 14 residues. Germline assignment: CDR1 SGHAT and CDR2 FQNNGV. Trimming removed 3 bases from V and 6 bases from J, with 15 bases in between. The CDR3 region has the DNA TGTGCCAGCAGCTTGGGGACCGGGGGTCTCGAGCAGTACTTC. Protein: CASSLGTGGLEQYF. Full variable domain (missing parts from reference TRBV11-2 and TRBJ2-7): EAGVAQSPRYKIIEKRQSVAFWCNPISGHATLYWYQQILGQGPKLLIQFQNNGVVDDSQLPKDRFSAERLKGVDSTLKIQPAKLEDSAVYLCASSLGTGGLEQYFGPGTRLTVT.

The V gene is TRBV5-4, the J gene TRBJ2-7; 10 positions agree with TRBD1. The ends lost 4 bases at V and 7 bases at J; junction bases unmatched: 14. In germline, CDR1 is SGHNT, CDR2 YYREEE (reference sequence). This CDR3 comprises 16 residues. CDR3 amino acids: CASSPHPRQGAGEQYF. The DNA for the CDR3 is TGTGCCAGCAGCCCCCACCCCCGACAGGGGGCCGGGGAGCAGTACTTC. The full variable domain, completed using reference TRBV5-4 and TRBJ2-7, is ETGVTQSPTHLIKTRGQQVTLRCSSQSGHNTVSWYQQALGQGPQFIFQYYREEENGRGNFPPRFSGLQFPNYSSELNVNALELDDSALYLCASSPHPRQGAGEQYFGPGTRLTVT.

The chain joins TRBV5-1 to TRBJ1-1; the match to TRBD1 covers 7 bases. Germline CDR1 SGHRS, CDR2 YFSETQ. Trimming took 0 bases from V and 5 from J; bases not matched to a gene: 4. CDR3 size: 14 residues. In DNA, the CDR3 is TGCGCCAGCAGCTTGGCTGCAGGGGGGACTGAAGCTTTCTTT. This gives the protein CASSLAAGGTEAFF. The complete variable domain, with remaining parts taken from reference TRBV5-1 and TRBJ1-1, reads KAGVTQTPRYLIKTRGQQVTLSCSPISGHRSVSWYQQTPGQGLQFLFEYFSETQRNKGNFPGRFSGRQFSNSRSEMNVSTLELGDSALYLCASSLAAGGTEAFFGQGTRLTVV.

The chain joins TRBV3-1 (or the pseudogene TRBV3-2) to TRBJ2-6; D is undetermined. V lost 6 bases to trimming and J lost 1 base, with 7 bases between them. CDR3 size: 14 residues. Germline-derived CDR1 and CDR2 are LGHDT and YNNKEL (reference sequence). The CDR3 loop is CASRLGSGANVLTF. The CDR3 nucleotides read TGTGCCAGCAGGCTAGGTTCTGGGGCCAACGTCCTGACTTTC.

V and J are TRBV5-5 and TRBJ2-2; no clear D gene. This CDR3 contains 13 residues. Trimming removed 0 bases at V and 5 bases at J, with 5 bases between. In germline, CDR1 is SGHKS, CDR2 YYEKEE (reference sequence). CDR3 sequence: CASSLVQTGELFF. The CDR3, as DNA: TGTGCCAGCAGCTTGGTACAGACCGGGGAGCTGTTTTTT. The entire variable domain, with the rest obtained from reference TRBV5-5 and TRBJ2-2, is as follows: DAGVTQSPTHLIKTRGQQVTLRCSPISGHKSVSWYQQVLGQGPQFIFQYYEKEERGRGNFPDRFSARQFPNYSSELNVNALLLGDSALYLCASSLVQTGELFFGEGSRLTVL.

The V and J genes are TRBV7-8 and TRBJ1-2; D unclear. The germline gives CDR1 SGHVS, CDR2 FQNEAQ. The CDR3 runs 14 residues. The V gene lost 1 base and the J gene lost 6 bases, with 12 bases spanning the gap. The chain's CDR3 is CASSLVGGYDGYTF. In DNA form, the CDR3 reads TGTGCCAGCAGCTTAGTAGGCGGATACGATGGCTACACCTTC.

The gene calls are TRBV12-3 or TRBV12-4 and TRBJ1-6; the D is unclear. The CDR3 sequence is 12 residues long. Trimming stripped 3 bases from V and 12 bases from J, with 9 bases between. This chain's CDR3 is CASSFYSGPLHF. In nucleotides, the CDR3 is TGTGCCAGCAGTTTTTATTCGGGACCCCTCCACTTT.

This clone has just one count. The V and J genes are TRBV7-2 and TRBJ2-1; 11 bases match TRBD2. The CDR3 covers 16 residues. Germline loops: CDR1 SGHTA, CDR2 FQGNSA. V gave up 3 bases and J gave up 0 bases; unmatched junction bases: 1. CDR3 nucleotide sequence: TGTGCCAGCAGCTTTAGCGGGAGGGGCTCCTACAATGAGCAGTTCTTC. Its translation: CASSFSGRGSYNEQFF. Supplemented by reference TRBV7-2 and TRBJ2-1, the full variable domain reads GAGVSQSPSNKVTEKGKDVELRCDPISGHTALYWYRQSLGQGLEFLIYFQGNSAPDKSGLPSDRFSAERTGGSVSTLTIQRTQQEDSAVYLCASSFSGRGSYNEQFFGPGTRLTVL.

The chain couples TRBV12-3 or TRBV12-4 to TRBJ1-2; D unclear. The CDR3 totals 11 residues. V gave up 6 bases and J gave up 8 bases, with 10 bases separating them. The CDR3 region is CASSRREGYTF. CDR3 sequence (DNA): TGTGCCAGCAGCCGGCGGGAGGGCTACACCTTC.

The CDR3 nucleotides are TGTGCCAGCTGGAATGGGCACTCTGGAAACACCATATATTTT. It yields the protein CASWNGHSGNTIYF. The chain combines TRBV9 with TRBJ1-3; D is ambiguous. Trimming stripped 7 bases from V and 0 bases from J, with 11 bases between. Germline V gene sequence: CDR1 SGDLS, CDR2 YYNGEE. The CDR3 extends over 14 amino acids.